This TCR beta chain was documented in a study of CD8 T cells in Susac syndrome. The study's findings and limits: The authors acknowledged that the study's TCR sequencing and HLA analysis involved relatively few individuals.

The CDR3 extends over 15 amino acids. CDR1 and CDR2 (germline): MNHEY, SMNVEV (reference sequence). V shed 6 bases and J 6 bases; nucleotides not matched to a gene: 12. Comments on this clonotype: The target antigen is unknown.

With random hexamers, reverse transcription was performed on roughly 0.5 to 1 ug of RNA. TCR beta CDR3 was amplified by immunoSEQ multiplex PCR. This amplification extended across 54 Vbeta and 13 Jbeta segments. From the immunoSEQ multiplex PCR reads, TCRdb called clonotypes with MiXCR, one entry per CDR3 protein. Of approximately 150,000 distinct CDR3 sequences listed, approximately 95% are singletons. The clonotype was recovered from a human donor with multiple sclerosis. The V and J genes are TRBV27 and TRBJ2-7; 9 nucleotides agree with TRBD1. Specimen: CD4+ T cells from PBMCs. The CDR3 DNA reads as TGTGCCAGCAGGGAGGCGGGACAGGGTGTAGGCGAGCAGTACTTC. Its translation: CASREAGQGVGEQYF.